In this sample, the clone carrying this TCR beta chain turned up once. Data came from immunoSEQ multiplex PCR; TCRdb stores just in-frame clones and leaves some out. The repertoire holds under 45,000 clones, around 76% seen once, with about 27% in the top ten. The length of the CDR3 is 14 residues. Trimming removed 5 bases from V and 0 bases from J; junction bases left unmatched: 3. Germline V lookup: CDR1 MNHEY, CDR2 SVGAGI. The data were obtained in a study of blood T cell repertoires in COVID-19. This clonotype was obtained from an elderly man with acute or convalescent COVID-19. The V and J genes are TRBV6-5 and TRBJ1-1; 7 positions agree with TRBD1. Sequencing was done on a sample of peripheral blood. The CDR3 loop reads CASSPGQLNTEAFF. The CDR3 DNA follows: TGTGCCAGCAGTCCGGGACAGTTGAACACTGAAGCTTTCTTT.